This T cell receptor (beta chain) was sequenced in a study of cytomegalovirus exposure and HLA in healthy donors. Study-level findings and limits: Researchers reportedly found TCR beta sequences accurately predicted most subjects' HLA-A and HLA-B alleles. By a later analysis, the bulk of CMV-associated TCR beta chains appeared HLA-restricted.

Comments on this clone: Antigen unknown.

Use of 60 Vbeta and 13 Jbeta primers characterized the PCR. As processed by the authors: An analysis that came later counted tens of millions of unique TCR beta chains, approximately 9.9 million shared. Using immunoSEQ multiplex PCR, the repertoire was profiled, and TCRdb retains in-frame clones only, with some absent. D and trimming were read from the DNA, whereas the V and J calls and clone size are those reported in that table. This sample has under 200,000 clones; 79% occur once, and the top ten carry under 0.9%. The TCR sequence derives from a woman in her forties in good health and CMV-seronegative. Sequenced input: PBMCs.

The CDR3 DNA is TGCGCCAGCAGCCAAGCTCGGAGCCTAGCGGCTTACAATGAGCAGTTCTTC. Amino acid sequence: CASSQARSLAAYNEQFF. This rearrangement joins TRBV4-1 to TRBJ2-1; 7 bases match TRBD2. V was clipped by 1 base and J by 4 bases; unmatched bases: 10. This CDR3 has 17 amino acids. The germline V gene has CDR1 MGHRA and CDR2 YSYEKL.